This entry lists 18 T cell receptor beta chains sequenced from one sample in a study of blood T cell repertoires in COVID-19 (dated by TCRdb to about 2020). Library construction relied on the immunoSEQ multiplex PCR assay. In TCRdb, the immuneACCESS table is reduced to in-frame sequences with V and J assigned. These tables do not hold every clone; where another copy was compared, an unresolved V gene accounts for under half, and the others remain unexplained. The sample yields roughly 180,000 clones; approximately 83% were counted once. The ten largest account for over 10% of the sample. The sequenced sample was PBMCs or T cells enriched from blood (not recorded which). The receptors derive from a woman aged 55-70 years who had recovered from COVID-19.

The rearrangement uses TRBV16 and TRBJ2-5; 7 bases agree with TRBD2. Trimming took 0 bases from V and 4 from J; bases not matched to a gene: 5. Germline values: CDR1 KGHSY, CDR2 FQNENV. The CDR3 contains 15 residues. The CDR3, as DNA: TGTGCCAGCAGCCAATCTCTAGCGGACGGAGAGACCCAGTACTTC. Its translation is CASSQSLADGETQYF. Full variable domain (rest looked up from reference TRBV16 and TRBJ2-5): GEEVAQTPKHLVRGEGQKAKLYCAPIKGHSYVFWYQQVLKNEFKFLISFQNENVFDETGMPKERFSAKCLPNSPCSLEIQATKLEDSAVYFCASSQSLADGETQYFGPGTRLLVL.

The chain's CDR3 is CASSGSGWHEQYF. The CDR3 nucleotides read TGCGCCAGCAGCGGTAGCGGTTGGCACGAGCAGTACTTC. This chain uses TRBV5-1 with TRBJ2-7, with D possibly matching TRBD2 (6 bases). The CDR3 has 13 residues. Trimming took off 4 bases at V and 5 bases at J, with 13 bases between the two ends. Germline lookup yields CDR1 SGHRS and CDR2 YFSETQ.

V is TRBV5-8 and J is TRBJ2-3; perhaps TRBD2 as D (5 bases). The CDR3 has 16 residues. CDR1 SGHTS and CDR2 YDEGEE come from the germline V gene. V was clipped by 1 base and J by 5 bases, with 17 bases between them. The DNA for the CDR3 is TGTGCCAGCAGCTTGCATCCTAGCTTGACTCAAGATACGCAGTATTTT. This encodes CASSLHPSLTQDTQYF.

This chain connects TRBV19 to TRBJ1-1, with a weak D call TRBD1 (5 bases). Trimming stripped 2 bases from V and 7 bases from J, with 11 bases between. The CDR3 has 13 residues. In germline, CDR1 is LNHDA, CDR2 SQIVND (reference sequence). As DNA, the CDR3 is TGTGCCAGTAGTATACAGGGAGGTAGTGAAGCTTTCTTT. Its translation is CASSIQGGSEAFF.

This clone was found a few times. The J gene is TRBJ2-6, the V gene TRBV2; TRBD2 is a possible D gene (6 bases). Trimming shortened V by 2 bases and J by 1 base, and 12 bases separated the two germline ends. CDR1 SNHLY and CDR2 FYNNEI come from the germline V gene. The CDR3 totals 17 residues. In DNA, the CDR3 is TGTGCCAGCAGTGAACTCGGAGGGTTTTCTGGGGCCAACGTCCTGACTTTC. As protein: CASSELGGFSGANVLTF. The entire variable domain, with the rest obtained from reference TRBV2 and TRBJ2-6, is as follows: EPEVTQTPSHQVTQMGQEVILRCVPISNHLYFYWYRQILGQKVEFLVSFYNNEISEKSEIFDDQFSVERPDGSNFTLKIRSTKLEDSAMYFCASSELGGFSGANVLTFGAGSRLTVL.

This chain links TRBV28 with TRBJ2-7; D not certain. Germline lookup yields CDR1 MDHEN and CDR2 SYDVKM. This CDR3 comprises 16 residues. The ends were cut back, 4 bases at V and 0 bases at J, with 16 bases in the middle. The chain's CDR3 is CASSSRLTAISYEQYF. The CDR3 DNA reads TGTGCCAGCAGTTCGAGACTGACGGCTATCTCCTACGAGCAGTACTTC.

V usage is TRBV21-1 and J usage is TRBJ1-5; the table calls TRBD1, which could not be checked here. TRBV21-1 is annotated as a pseudogene. CDR3 length: 11 amino acids. The CDR3 coding sequence is TGTGCCAGAGTGATGGCTCAGCCCCAGCATTTT. Protein product: CARVMAQPQHF.

About this clone: Other DNA variants within this sample encode the same CDR3. The V and J genes are TRBV30 and TRBJ1-1, with D tentatively TRBD1 (6 bases). CDR1 and CDR2 from the germline V gene are GTSNPN and SVGIG (reference sequence). The CDR3 totals 13 residues. Trimming stripped 1 base from V and 1 base from J, with 7 bases between. CDR3 in DNA: TGTGCCTGGAGTGCGGACAGGAACACTGAAGCTTTCTTT. It translates to CAWSADRNTEAFF.

This clone was counted once. V is TRBV5-6 and J is TRBJ2-1; possibly TRBD1 for D (6 bases). V was trimmed by 0 bases and J by 8 bases, leaving 12 bases between them. The CDR3 contains 14 residues. Per germline, CDR1 SGHDT and CDR2 YYEEEE. The CDR3, as DNA: TGTGCCAGCAGCTTGGCCTCAGGGGTGGATGAGCAGTTCTTC. Translating it yields CASSLASGVDEQFF.

The chain joins TRBV28 to TRBJ1-2; TRBD1 matches 9 bases. The CDR3 has 14 residues. Germline CDR1 reads MDHEN; CDR2 reads SYDVKM. The junction had 6 bases not matched to a gene; V was cut back by 5 bases and J by 5 bases. The DNA for the CDR3 is TGTGCCAGCAGTCCCCGGGACAGGGTTTATGGCTACACCTTC. Amino acid sequence: CASSPRDRVYGYTF.

V is TRBV4-1 and J is TRBJ2-3; unclear D gene. This CDR3 is 15 amino acids long. V dropped 1 base and J dropped 5 bases, with 13 bases sitting between them. CDR1 MGHRA and CDR2 YSYEKL come from the germline V gene. For the CDR3, the DNA is TGCGCCAGCAGCCAAGTGGGCCTAAAGGTAGATACGCAGTATTTT. It codes for CASSQVGLKVDTQYF.

This chain connects TRBV7-3 to TRBJ2-2, with 11 bases lining up with TRBD2. After removal of 5 bases from V and 7 bases from J, the junction contained 9 bases not matched to a gene. The length of the CDR3 is 16 residues. Germline V gives CDR1 SGHTA, CDR2 FQGTGA. CDR3 nucleotides: TGTGCCAGCAGCACAACTAGCGGGAGTGAGGTCGGGGAGCTGTTTTTT. Translated, it gives CASSTTSGSEVGELFF.

V gene TRBV27 combines with J gene TRBJ1-2; 7 bases are shared with TRBD1. J was trimmed by 3 bases and V by 6 bases; bases with no gene match: 10. Germline lookup yields CDR1 MNHEY and CDR2 SMNVEV (reference sequence). The CDR3 is 15 residues long. This chain's CDR3 is CASSPIRGYDYGYTF. CDR3 coding DNA: TGTGCCAGCAGCCCGATCAGGGGGTACGACTATGGCTACACCTTC.

This clone was observed once. The chain links TRBV25-1 to TRBJ1-1; possible D gene TRBD1, 6 bases. V gave up 7 bases and J gave up 4 bases, with 13 bases separating them. This CDR3 contains 13 residues. The V gene's germline CDR1 is MGHDK and CDR2 SYGVNS. The CDR3 loop is CASTRGAGTEAFF. The CDR3 DNA reads as TGTGCCAGCACTCGGGGGGCGGGCACTGAAGCTTTCTTT.

This sequence joins TRBV21-1 and TRBJ2-5; the tabulated D call, TRBD2, remains unverified against the DNA. TRBV21-1 is listed as a pseudogene. This CDR3 is built from 16 residues. CDR3 nucleotide sequence: TGTGCCAGCAGCAAAGCGGCGGGGCCCCACCAAGAGACCCAGTACTTC. Amino acids: CASSKAAGPHQETQYF.

The gene calls are TRBV9 and TRBJ2-3; 7 bases match TRBD2. Germline V gene sequence: CDR1 SGDLS, CDR2 YYNGEE. Trimming took 3 bases from V and 2 from J; bases not matched to a gene: 6. This CDR3 is 15 amino acids long. For the CDR3, the DNA is TGTGCCAGCAGCGCCTCTAGCGGAGACACAGATACGCAGTATTTT. Its translation: CASSASSGDTDTQYF.

V is TRBV11-2 and J is TRBJ2-5, with 9 bases matching TRBD1. Germline V CDR1 and CDR2: SGHAT, FQNNGV. The CDR3 consists of 13 residues. The V segment lost 4 bases and the J segment 3 bases; nucleotides outside the gene matches: 0. CDR3 nucleotides: TGTGCCAGCAGCTGGACAGGGGAAGAGACCCAGTACTTC. This gives the protein CASSWTGEETQYF.

The chain carries TRBV28 and TRBJ1-2; 8 nucleotides align to TRBD1. The V and J ends lost 2 bases and 5 bases, in that order; junction bases with no gene match: 16. Per the germline V gene, CDR1 is MDHEN and CDR2 is SYDVKM. This CDR3 spans 18 amino acids. In DNA, the CDR3 is TGTGCCAGCAGTTTAATGACAGGGGTAACGAAAGGGGAATATGGCTACACCTTC. Translation gives CASSLMTGVTKGEYGYTF.